The 18 T cell receptor beta chains below were found in one sample sequenced in a study of vaccination and CD4 T cells after COVID-19. Specified treatment: approximately 9-day PBMC culture with coronavirus spike peptide pools or control peptides (ViraFEST assay). The study sequenced cultured CD4+ T cell DNA using the Oncomine TCR Beta short-read assay. Each CDR3 protein is one row after TCRdb ran MiXCR on the PCR reads. In the table there are approximately 11,000 distinct CDR3 sequences, 25% to 35% of which are singletons. These TCRs' antigens remain unknown. The sequenced sample was cultured CD4+ T cells from blood. The receptors were gathered from a human donor with COVID-19.

The chain joins TRBV7-3 to TRBJ2-3, with TRBD2 matching 8 bases. In germline, CDR1 is SGHTA, CDR2 FQGTGA. Trimming took 5 bases from V and 5 from J; bases not matched to a gene: 9. The CDR3 spans 15 residues. The CDR3: CASSRSGGSQDTQYF. The CDR3 nucleotides read TGTGCCAGCAGCCGATCGGGGGGGAGTCAAGATACGCAGTATTTT.

There are a few counts of this clonotype. This chain uses TRBV5-6 with TRBJ1-2; D is unresolved. Germline V gives CDR1 SGHDT, CDR2 YYEEEE. The V gene lost 6 bases and the J gene lost 8 bases, with 23 bases spanning the gap. The CDR3 is 15 residues long. In DNA, the CDR3 is TGTGCCAGCACCCTTGGTTTTTCCGGGGATGGAGGCTACACCTTC. Translation gives CASTLGFSGDGGYTF. Full variable domain (missing parts from reference TRBV5-6 and TRBJ1-2): DAGVTQSPTHLIKTRGQQVTLRCSPKSGHDTVSWYQQALGQGPQFIFQYYEEEERQRGNFPDRFSGHQFPNYSSELNVNALLLGDSALYLCASTLGFSGDGGYTFGSGTRLTVV.

This rearrangement joins TRBV19 to TRBJ2-3; D gene ambiguous. V dropped 0 bases and J dropped 0 bases, with 4 bases sitting between them. Germline CDR1 is LNHDA and CDR2 is SQIVND (reference sequence). The CDR3 loop spans 14 amino acids. CDR3 sequence reads: CASSIDPSTDTQYF. The CDR3 coding sequence is TGTGCCAGTAGTATAGACCCTAGCACAGATACGCAGTATTTT. Variable domain in full (rest from reference TRBV19 and TRBJ2-3): DGGITQSPKYLFRKEGQNVTLSCEQNLNHDAMYWYRQDPGQGLRLIYYSQIVNDFQKGDIAEGYSVSREKKESFPLTVTSAQKNPTAFYLCASSIDPSTDTQYFGPGTRLTVL.

CDR3 loop: CASSPRQDGYTF. DNA of the CDR3: TGTGCCAGCAGCCCTCGACAGGATGGCTACACCTTC. The V gene is TRBV7-2, the J gene TRBJ1-2, with a tentative D call TRBD1 (6 bases). The CDR3 totals 12 residues. V was trimmed by 5 bases and J by 6 bases, leaving 10 bases between them. Germline-derived CDR1 and CDR2 are SGHTA and FQGNSA.

This clonotype has only a few counts. V usage is TRBV7-8 and J usage is TRBJ1-6; TRBD1 agrees at 12 bases. Germline CDR1 reads SGHVS; CDR2 reads FQNEAQ. The CDR3 is 15 amino acids. V was clipped by 5 bases and J by 10 bases; unmatched bases: 6. CDR3 region: CASSTGTGGGSPLHF. The CDR3 DNA reads as TGTGCCAGCAGCACGGGGACAGGGGGCGGGTCACCCCTCCACTTT.

This clonotype turned up a few times. This chain links TRBV23-1 with TRBJ1-4; D is unresolved. TRBV23-1 is an ORF, and what it does is uncertain. This CDR3 has 15 amino acids. The V end was cut by 0 bases, the J end by 3 bases, with 8 bases between. The CDR3 DNA is TGCGCCAGCAGTCAATCCCCGGGGTCTAATGAAAAACTGTTTTTT. It codes for CASSQSPGSNEKLFF.

The rearrangement joins TRBV29-1 to TRBJ1-1, with a possible D match to TRBD1 (5 bases). Germline CDR1 and CDR2: SQVTM and ANQGSEA. Trimming pared 6 bases from V and 3 bases from J, leaving 14 bases between. The CDR3 runs to 13 residues. The CDR3 sequence is CSVDTGLDTEAFF. CDR3 coding DNA: TGCAGCGTAGATACAGGTTTAGACACTGAAGCTTTCTTT. The full variable domain, its missing parts supplied by reference TRBV29-1 and TRBJ1-1, is SAVISQKPSRDICQRGTSLTIQCQVDSQVTMMFWYRQQPGQSLTLIATANQGSEATYESGFVIDKFPISRPNLTFSTLTVSNMSPEDSSIYLCSVDTGLDTEAFFGQGTRLTVV.

The chain links TRBV11-3 to TRBJ1-3, with D unclear. Germline CDR1 SGHNT, CDR2 YENEEA. This CDR3 has 13 amino acids. The ends were cut back, 4 bases at V and 3 bases at J, with 7 bases in the middle. The CDR3 DNA follows: TGTGCCAGCAGCTCCGGGGATGGAAACACCATATATTTT. Protein product: CASSSGDGNTIYF.

The V and J genes are TRBV24-1 and TRBJ2-2; D is undetermined. The CDR3 covers 18 residues. CDR1 KGHDR and CDR2 SFDVKD come from the germline V gene. V was clipped by 5 bases and J by 2 bases, with 20 bases between them. CDR3 protein: CATSVTLGPPLNTGELFF. The CDR3 bases are TGTGCCACCAGTGTCACCCTTGGCCCACCGCTTAACACCGGGGAGCTGTTTTTT.

The J gene is TRBJ2-7, the V gene TRBV7-2; the D gene is possibly TRBD2 (6 bases). Germline assignment: CDR1 SGHTA and CDR2 FQGNSA. The CDR3 length is 14 residues. V was cut by 3 bases and J by 0 bases, with 9 bases left in between. The DNA of the CDR3 is TGTGCCAGCAGCTTCCGGGAGCGCTCCTACGAGCAGTACTTC. Its protein is CASSFRERSYEQYF.

The chain joins TRBV5-1 to TRBJ2-7; D possibly corresponds to TRBD1 (6 bases). CDR1 and CDR2 from the germline V gene are SGHRS and YFSETQ. The CDR3 has 13 amino acids. Trimming shortened V by 4 bases and J by 6 bases, and 14 bases separated the two germline ends. CDR3 residues: CASSTSGVFEQYF. In DNA form, the CDR3 reads TGCGCCAGCAGCACCTCAGGGGTTTTCGAGCAGTACTTC.

This clonotype was found a few times. The genes are TRBV7-2 and TRBJ2-2, with D unresolved. This CDR3 region has 15 residues. V lost 5 bases, J lost 5 bases, and 15 bases lay in between. The germline CDR1 and CDR2 sequences are SGHTA and FQGNSA. The CDR3 reads CASSQGGGRTGELFF. The CDR3, as DNA: TGTGCCAGCAGCCAAGGCGGTGGAAGGACCGGGGAGCTGTTTTTT.

The chain couples TRBV4-1 to TRBJ1-5; the D gene is possibly TRBD1 (6 bases). Germline CDR1 and CDR2: MGHRA and YSYEKL. V lost 5 bases, J lost 3 bases, and 23 bases lay in between. The CDR3 totals 18 residues. CDR3 in amino acids: CASSVYWGARGDNQPQHF. The CDR3 DNA reads TGCGCCAGCAGCGTGTATTGGGGGGCGCGAGGAGACAATCAGCCCCAGCATTTT.

The V call is TRBV9, the J call TRBJ2-1; no clear D. Trimming shortened V by 3 bases and J by 4 bases, and 14 bases separated the two germline ends. CDR1 and CDR2 (germline): SGDLS, YYNGEE. This CDR3 spans 15 amino acids. The CDR3 protein is CASSDQMSSYNEQFF. CDR3 DNA: TGTGCCAGCAGCGACCAGATGTCGAGTTACAATGAGCAGTTCTTC.

The CDR3 DNA is TGTGCCAGCAGTAGACCCTCGTTGGGTCAGCCCCAGCATTTT. The encoded protein is CASSRPSLGQPQHF. J is TRBJ1-5 and V is TRBV12-3 or TRBV12-4; D remains ambiguous. Trimming left V 5 bases short and J 6 bases short, with 14 bases between. CDR3 length equals 14 residues.

V is TRBV12-3 or TRBV12-4 and J is TRBJ1-1; D is perhaps TRBD1 (5 bases). Between the trimmed V and J ends, which lost 4 bases and 2 bases, there was a span of 17 bases. The CDR3 is 16 amino acids. CDR3 amino acids: CASSSITGRANTEAFF. Here the CDR3 DNA reads TGTGCCAGCAGTTCCATCACAGGAAGGGCCAACACTGAAGCTTTCTTT.

The genes are TRBV28 and TRBJ1-6; D is undetermined. Germline CDR1 and CDR2: MDHEN and SYDVKM. The ends were cut back, 2 bases at V and 0 bases at J, with 14 bases in the middle. The CDR3 extends over 18 amino acids. The CDR3 nucleotides are TGTGCCAGCAGTTTAAGTGCCGGGTTTGGCTCCTATAATTCACCCCTCCACTTT. Protein product: CASSLSAGFGSYNSPLHF.

This clonotype was recorded a few times. The chain couples TRBV2 to TRBJ2-7; 11 bases match TRBD2. Unmatched junction bases numbered 9, after V lost 6 bases and J lost 5 bases. The CDR3 has 15 amino acids. CDR1 and CDR2 from the germline V gene are SNHLY and FYNNEI. The CDR3, as DNA: TGTGCCAGCAGCATAGCCATAGCGGGGGGGAACGAGCAGTACTTC. This encodes CASSIAIAGGNEQYF.